The 11 T cell receptor beta chains reported below all come from one sample, sequenced in a study of blood T cell repertoires in COVID-19. The table came from immunoSEQ multiplex PCR; TCRdb's copy has only in-frame clones and leaves some out. The profile covers 100,000 to 150,000 clones, with around 83% appearing a single time and 10% to 15% taken by the ten largest. The sequencing sample was made of peripheral blood. The receptors originated from a man aged 60-69 years with acute or convalescent COVID-19.

In its sample, this clone was seen a few times. The rearrangement links TRBV11-2 to TRBJ2-2; TRBD2 aligns across 10 bases. The CDR3 spans 18 residues. Losses at the gene ends were 5 bases for V and 4 bases for J; bases not matched to a gene: 13. The V gene's germline CDR1 is SGHAT and CDR2 FQNNGV. CDR3 amino acids: CASSPGTSALGGTGELFF. CDR3 coding DNA: TGTGCCAGCAGCCCCGGGACTAGCGCCCTCGGGGGCACCGGGGAGCTGTTTTTT.

The chain has TRBV4-2 and TRBJ1-1; 12 bases line up with TRBD1. The J segment lost 5 bases and the V segment lost 5 bases, leaving 12 bases of the junction unmatched. The CDR3 has 17 amino acids. The germline V gene encodes CDR1 LGHNA and CDR2 YNFKEQ. For the CDR3, the DNA is TGTGCCAGCAGCGAAACGGGGACAGGGGGCTTTGGGACTGAAGCTTTCTTT. Encoded protein: CASSETGTGGFGTEAFF.

The rearrangement joins TRBV5-5 to TRBJ1-6; 8 bases align to TRBD1. CDR3 length: 16 amino acids. Germline V CDR1 and CDR2: SGHKS, YYEKEE (reference sequence). With V trimmed by 4 bases and J by 8 bases, 11 bases remained unmatched. This CDR3 reads CASSGPRQGWYSPLHF. Here the CDR3 DNA reads TGTGCCAGCAGCGGGCCGAGACAGGGGTGGTATTCACCCCTCCACTTT.

In its sample, this clone was seen a few times. V is TRBV18 and J is TRBJ2-1, with D tentatively TRBD2 (5 bases). The V end lost 2 bases, the J end lost 8 bases, and 7 bases lay between the germline ends. CDR1 and CDR2 (germline): KGHSH, LQKENI. This CDR3 is 12 amino acids long. In nucleotides, the CDR3 is TGTGCCAGCTCACCAGGGAGTTATGAGCAGTTCTTC. This encodes CASSPGSYEQFF. Full variable domain (remainder filled in from reference TRBV18 and TRBJ2-1): NAGVMQNPRHLVRRRGQEARLRCSPMKGHSHVYWYRQLPEEGLKFMVYLQKENIIDESGMPKERFSAEFPKEGPSILRIQQVVRGDSAAYFCASSPGSYEQFFGPGTRLTVL.

The chain uses TRBV3-1 (or the pseudogene TRBV3-2) and TRBJ1-4; the match to TRBD1 covers 7 bases. CDR3 length: 18 residues. Germline CDR1 and CDR2: LGHDT and YNNKEL (reference sequence). The trim removed 4 bases at V and 2 bases at J, leaving 13 bases unmatched. In DNA form, the CDR3 reads TGTGCCAGCAGCCGCCCTGCGGGGGGCAGGGGGACTAATGAAAAACTGTTTTTT. Translated: CASSRPAGGRGTNEKLFF.

CDR3 nucleotides: TGTGCCAGCAGTGGGATGAGAGGGTCTACTGGAAACACCATATATTTT. As protein: CASSGMRGSTGNTIYF. The chain couples TRBV2 to TRBJ1-3, with unresolved D. Germline V gives CDR1 SNHLY, CDR2 FYNNEI. The CDR3 contains 16 residues. Trimming removed 4 bases at V and 2 bases at J, with 15 bases between.

The chain recombines TRBV3-1 (or the pseudogene TRBV3-2) with TRBJ2-7; 10 nucleotides align to TRBD2. Unmatched junction bases numbered 4, after V lost 3 bases and J lost 2 bases. There are 15 residues in the CDR3. Germline assignment: CDR1 LGHDT and CDR2 YNNKEL (reference sequence). DNA for the CDR3: TGTGCCAGCAGCCAGGGAGCGGGAGGGACCTACGAGCAGTACTTC. It encodes CASSQGAGGTYEQYF.

This clone was found once. The chain recombines TRBV7-2 with TRBJ2-1; TRBD1 aligns across 7 bases. The CDR3 runs 17 residues. With 1 base clipped from V and 8 bases from J, the junction kept 14 bases outside the gene matches. Germline V gene lookup returns CDR1 SGHTA and CDR2 FQGNSA. The CDR3 DNA follows: TGTGCCAGCAGCTTAGAAGGAATTGGGACAGTGATTTATGAGCAGTTCTTC. It specifies CASSLEGIGTVIYEQFF.

The CDR3, as DNA: TGTGCCAGCAGGTCAGCGGGAGGGCCGGGAGAGACCCAGTACTTC. Translated, it gives CASRSAGGPGETQYF. The rearrangement joins TRBV7-2 to TRBJ2-5; 10 nucleotides line up with TRBD2. The CDR3 length is 15 residues. Unmatched junction bases numbered 8, after V lost 6 bases and J lost 4 bases. The germline CDR1 and CDR2 sequences are SGHTA and FQGNSA. The full variable domain, with the rest looked up from reference TRBV7-2 and TRBJ2-5, is GAGVSQSPSNKVTEKGKDVELRCDPISGHTALYWYRQSLGQGLEFLIYFQGNSAPDKSGLPSDRFSAERTGGSVSTLTIQRTQQEDSAVYLCASRSAGGPGETQYFGPGTRLLVL.

The chain links TRBV7-6 to TRBJ2-7, with 9 bases aligning to TRBD2. The ends lost 0 bases at V and 5 bases at J; junction bases unmatched: 5. The CDR3 loop spans 15 amino acids. Germline CDR1 and CDR2: SGHVS and FNYEAQ. CDR3 sequence: CASSLARSGRNEQYF. The CDR3 DNA is TGTGCCAGCAGCTTAGCGAGGAGCGGGAGGAACGAGCAGTACTTC.

This rearrangement joins TRBV19 to TRBJ2-1; 9 positions match TRBD2. The junction had 3 bases not matched to a gene; V was cut back by 0 bases and J by 3 bases. Looked up from germline, CDR1 is LNHDA and CDR2 is SQIVND (reference sequence). This CDR3 spans 16 amino acids. The CDR3 reads CASSIEASGNYNEQFF. The CDR3 region has the DNA TGTGCCAGTAGTATAGAGGCTAGCGGGAACTACAATGAGCAGTTCTTC.